This TCR beta chain was obtained from a study of OX40 agonist ivuxolimab in advanced cancers. Turning to the overall study: The costimulatory receptor OX40 (CD134) was targeted by ivuxolimab, a fully human IgG2 agonistic monoclonal antibody. The dose-escalation cohort was 80% to 90% male with a mean age of about 60 years, ranging from about 20 to 85. Peripheral TCRbeta sequencing was intended to test whether TCR sequence diversity was altered and clonal T-cell expansion was caused by ivuxolimab. Intravenous ivuxolimab was administered to patients every 2 weeks at six dose levels: 0.01, 0.1, 0.3, 1.5, 3 and 10 mg/kg. The paper covers the monotherapy dose-escalation part of the phase I ivuxolimab trial, which included N of about 50 patients. Of the approximately 50 patients in dose escalation, some 20 had hepatocellular carcinoma, around 15 had melanoma, 9 had renal cell carcinoma and 9 had head and neck cancer. Partial responses occurred in three dose-escalation patients, of whom one had hepatocellular carcinoma and two had cutaneous melanoma. Prior anti-PD-1, anti-PD-L1 or anti-CTLA-4 therapy was permitted, and checkpoint inhibitors had been received by less than 45% of dose-escalation patients.

This clone was seen more than once but under ten times. Its antigen is unknown. The sample holds no much larger clone one base away, and base qualities are not on file. Overall study results and their limits: On average, CD8+ T cells showed more expanded clones than CD4+ T cells after ivuxolimab. Low levels of normalized T-cell clonal expansion were also seen in some nonresponding patients. The antigen specificity of the peripheral T cells that underwent clonal expansion was not determined. At doses of 0.1 to 3.0 mg/kg, clonal expansion of both CD4+ and CD8+ blood T cells was observed from baseline to week 6. In partial responders in the 0.1-3.0 mg/kg groups, normalized peripheral clonal expansion was found to be among the lowest, especially among CD8+ T cells.

Genomic DNA was isolated from the sorted cells so that the TCRbeta CDR3 region could be sequenced. TCRbeta CDR3 regions were sequenced using the immunoSEQ Assay. In TCRdb, the immuneACCESS table is reduced to in-frame sequences with V and J assigned. These tables do not hold every clone; where another copy was compared, an unresolved V gene accounts for under half, and the others remain unexplained. Present in this sample are 35,000 to 55,000 clones, 65% to 90% of which were seen just once. Roughly 2.2% of the sample rests with the top ten. Patients with autoimmune disease history or receiving systemic immunosuppression were excluded from the trial. Peripheral blood for TCR sequencing was collected from all dose cohorts at baseline, on cycle 4 day 1, and on cycle 7 day 1. The samples were taken from a phase I, first-in-human, multicenter, open-label dose-escalation trial of ivuxolimab. Adults with locally advanced or metastatic head and neck squamous cell, hepatocellular, melanoma or renal cell carcinoma were enrolled in the trial. Before TCR sequencing, CD4+ T cells and CD8+ T cells from peripheral blood were sorted into separate populations.

Trimming costs V 7 bases and J 4 bases, and their ends lie 10 bases apart. From cysteine to phenylalanine, the CDR3 is 12 amino acids long. The only DNA kept is the CDR3, 36 bases in frame from the first base. CDR1 and CDR2 were assigned from the germline V gene (reference sequence) as LNHDA and SQIVND. The origin of this receptor is an adult with an advanced solid tumor such as melanoma, head and neck, liver or kidney cancer. The chain links TRBV19 with TRBJ1-1; the D gene identity is not certain. Sequencing used CD4+ or CD8+ T cells sorted from blood, obtained in a trial of the OX40 agonist ivuxolimab. For the CDR3, the sequence is CASTNQITEAFF. The bases read TGTGCCAGTACCAATCAGATCACTGAAGCTTTCTTT.